The 19 T cell receptor beta chains presented below share a single source sample, sequenced in a study of T-cell memory formation after mild COVID-19. TCRdb re-analysed the 5' RACE reads in MiXCR, keeping a single row per CDR3 protein. The table records under 450,000 distinct CDR3 sequences, roughly an eighth of them present only once. Input material: PBMCs or a T cell subset sorted from them (not recorded which). Receptor source: a man aged 18 to 30 who had mild COVID-19 (a few samples of this study predate the infection). Cell type and time point are not known.

This clonotype was found a few times. The gene calls are TRBV10-3 and TRBJ2-6; D gene uncertain. The CDR3 covers 16 residues. V shed 8 bases and J shed 0 bases, with 14 bases lying between them. Germline lookup yields CDR1 ENHRY and CDR2 SYGVKD. In DNA form, the CDR3 reads TGTGCCATCTCCCCAGGTTTCGCCTCTGGGGCCAACGTCCTGACTTTC. Amino acid sequence: CAISPGFASGANVLTF.

The chain carries TRBV20-1 and TRBJ1-5; possibly TRBD1 for D (5 bases). The CDR3 covers 12 residues. Germline values: CDR1 DFQATT, CDR2 SNEGSKA (reference sequence). Trimming took off 4 bases at V and 5 bases at J, with 9 bases between the two ends. CDR3 coding DNA: TGCAGTGCTAACGTAGGGGATCAGCCCCAGCATTTT. Its protein product is CSANVGDQPQHF.

This clonotype was observed a handful of times. The V call is TRBV7-6, the J call TRBJ2-5, with 7 positions matching TRBD1. The CDR3 has 17 residues. The germline V gene has CDR1 SGHVS and CDR2 FNYEAQ. J lost 1 base, V lost 6 bases, and 14 bases had no gene match. The CDR3 sequence: CASRSSRGRSLQETQYF. The CDR3 coding sequence is TGTGCCAGCAGGTCGTCCAGGGGGAGATCGCTCCAAGAGACCCAGTACTTC.

This clonotype occurred a few times. The chain joins TRBV9 to TRBJ2-1; possibly TRBD1 or TRBD2 for D (7 bases each). V lost 4 bases and J 3 bases, leaving 17 bases between the germline ends. Germline CDR1 SGDLS, CDR2 YYNGEE. The CDR3 contains 16 residues. The chain's CDR3 is CASSPGEGALYNEQFF. As DNA, the CDR3 is TGTGCCAGCAGCCCGGGGGAGGGGGCTCTCTACAATGAGCAGTTCTTC.

This clonotype was counted between two and nine times. The rearrangement links TRBV7-2 to TRBJ1-5; TRBD1 is a possible D gene (5 bases). CDR1 and CDR2 (germline): SGHTA, FQGNSA. This CDR3 is 15 amino acids long. V lost 3 bases and J lost 2, with 11 bases in between. Here the CDR3 DNA reads TGTGCCAGCAGCTTCGATGGGGGGGGCAATCAGCCCCAGCATTTT. It specifies CASSFDGGGNQPQHF.

This clonotype has more than one count but fewer than ten. The chain combines TRBV12-3 or TRBV12-4 with TRBJ2-5, with D perhaps TRBD1 or TRBD2 (5 bases each). With 2 bases removed from V and 4 bases from J, the gap between germline ends came to 17 bases. The CDR3 is made up of 16 amino acids. This chain's CDR3 is CASSLSWGSQRETQYF. The CDR3 DNA reads TGTGCCAGCAGTTTATCGTGGGGGTCTCAGCGAGAGACCCAGTACTTC.

The DNA of the CDR3 is TGCAGTGCTAGAGTCCAGCAAGAGACCCAGTACTTC. This translates into CSARVQQETQYF. This sequence joins TRBV20-1 and TRBJ2-5; D gene unclear. CDR1 DFQATT and CDR2 SNEGSKA come from the germline V gene (reference sequence). Trimming stripped 1 base from V and 2 bases from J, with 5 bases between. This CDR3 spans 12 amino acids.

The CDR3 DNA reads TGCGCCAGCAGTCTTCAGGGACGGATCACAGATACGCAGTATTTT. This translates into CASSLQGRITDTQYF. The chain links TRBV4-3 to TRBJ2-3; the D call may be TRBD1 or TRBD2 (5 bases each). The CDR3 length is 15 residues. The V and J ends lost 6 bases and 2 bases respectively, with 15 bases between them. Germline CDR1 reads LGHNA; CDR2 reads YSLEER.

V and J are TRBV7-2 and TRBJ2-7; D is possibly TRBD1 or TRBD2 (5 bases each). The germline CDR1 and CDR2 sequences are SGHTA and FQGNSA. Trimming removed 4 bases at V and 7 bases at J, with 14 bases between. The CDR3 loop spans 13 amino acids. CDR3 loop: CASSWGPEREQYV. The CDR3 coding sequence is TGTGCCAGCAGCTGGGGACCCGAGAGGGAGCAGTACGTC.

This clonotype was seen many times. The chain recombines TRBV7-2 with TRBJ2-1; D could derive from TRBD1 or TRBD2 (5 bases each). The germline gives CDR1 SGHTA, CDR2 FQGNSA. This CDR3 contains 15 residues. V shed 5 bases and J shed 3 bases, with 14 bases lying between them. CDR3 loop: CASSAVGGFYNEQFF. Written as DNA, the CDR3 is TGTGCCAGCAGCGCAGTTGGGGGATTCTACAATGAGCAGTTCTTC.

The chain is built from TRBV7-9 and TRBJ2-1; 7 nucleotides align to TRBD2. Germline assignment: CDR1 SEHNR and CDR2 FQNEAQ (reference sequence). This CDR3 region has 15 residues. The ends lost 5 bases at V and 7 bases at J; junction bases unmatched: 11. The CDR3 DNA is TGTGCCAGCAGCCCTCTGGGGAGCGGGGCTAATGAGCAGTTCTTC. Its protein product is CASSPLGSGANEQFF.

This rearrangement joins TRBV18 to TRBJ1-1; D is perhaps TRBD1 (5 bases). There are 15 residues in the CDR3. Deletions cut 2 bases from V and 5 bases from J, with 15 bases between. CDR1 and CDR2 from the germline V gene are KGHSH and LQKENI. CDR3 sequence (DNA): TGTGCCAGCTCACCAATGACAGCGAGGGAAACTGAAGCTTTCTTT. Its translation: CASSPMTARETEAFF.

The chain couples TRBV7-2 to TRBJ2-3, with 11 bases identical to TRBD2. The V gene end was trimmed by 4 bases and the J gene end by 4 bases; junction bases not matched to a gene: 4. The CDR3 is 15 amino acids. The V gene's germline CDR1 is SGHTA and CDR2 FQGNSA. The CDR3 sequence: CASSYFSGGADTQYF. The CDR3 bases are TGTGCCAGCAGCTACTTTAGCGGGGGGGCAGATACGCAGTATTTT. The whole variable domain, remainder taken from reference TRBV7-2 and TRBJ2-3, is GAGVSQSPSNKVTEKGKDVELRCDPISGHTALYWYRQSLGQGLEFLIYFQGNSAPDKSGLPSDRFSAERTGGSVSTLTIQRTQQEDSAVYLCASSYFSGGADTQYFGPGTRLTVL.

In this sample, this clonotype turned up many times. This chain joins TRBV11-2 and TRBJ2-7; D possibly corresponds to TRBD1 (6 bases). The CDR3 loop spans 12 amino acids. V gave up 5 bases and J gave up 2 bases, with 7 bases separating them. Germline CDR1 and CDR2: SGHAT and FQNNGV. The CDR3 region has the DNA TGTGCCAGCAGCCCAGGGGCCTACGAGCAGTACGTC. As protein: CASSPGAYEQYV.

V is TRBV4-1 and J is TRBJ2-2; 7 bases fit TRBD1. The length of the CDR3 is 12 residues. The germline V gene has CDR1 MGHRA and CDR2 YSYEKL. V shed 5 bases, J shed 6 bases, and the junction held 0 bases outside the gene matches. Written as DNA, the CDR3 is TGCGCCAGCAGCGGACAGGCCGGGGAGCTGTTTTTT. Translating it yields CASSGQAGELFF.

This clonotype was seen a few times. This chain uses TRBV7-2 with TRBJ2-5, with 16 bases matching TRBD2. The length of the CDR3 is 15 residues. Trimming cost V 5 bases and J 8 bases; bases outside gene matches: 5. Germline CDR1 and CDR2: SGHTA and FQGNSA. CDR3 coding DNA: TGTGCCAGCAGCCAGGGACTAGCGGGGGGGCGCACCCAGTACTTC. Translating it yields CASSQGLAGGRTQYF.

This clonotype was detected a few times. The CDR3 DNA reads as TGCGCCAGCAGCACTGCCGCAGGGGAGAGTGAAAAACTGTTTTTT. Its translation: CASSTAAGESEKLFF. The V call is TRBV5-1, the J call TRBJ1-4; TRBD1 is a possible D gene (6 bases). The CDR3 extends over 15 amino acids. CDR1 is SGHRS and CDR2 is YFSETQ in the germline V gene. V was cut by 4 bases and J by 7 bases, with 17 bases left in between.

The sample holds a few counts of this clonotype. The rearrangement joins TRBV4-3 to TRBJ1-1, with TRBD1 matching over 11 bases. Looked up from germline, CDR1 is LGHNA and CDR2 is YSLEER. The CDR3 totals 15 residues. The J segment lost 6 bases and the V segment lost 0 bases, leaving 3 bases of the junction unmatched. The CDR3 coding sequence is TGCGCCAGCAGCCAAGAAAGGGACAGGGGGTCTGAAGCTTTCTTT. It yields the protein CASSQERDRGSEAFF.

This clonotype showed up just a few times. The chain is built from TRBV7-2 and TRBJ2-3; no clear D gene. The CDR3 is 17 amino acids. The germline V and J ends were trimmed by 3 bases and 0 bases, with 16 bases remaining between them. Germline assignment: CDR1 SGHTA and CDR2 FQGNSA. DNA of the CDR3: TGTGCCAGCAGCTTGGTCTATCCGACCACTAGCACAGATACGCAGTATTTT. It translates to CASSLVYPTTSTDTQYF.